Shown below are 3 T cell receptor beta chains from a single sample sequenced in a study of PD-1 blockade in classical Hodgkin lymphoma. Sequenced by immunoSEQ multiplex PCR; TCRdb stores in-frame clones only, minus some. Of just over 60,000 clones detected, about 87% appear once; the ten largest clones hold about 12%. Brentuximab vedotin exposure varied among the patients, all of whom had relapsed after autologous stem cell transplantation. The specimen comprised peripheral blood mononuclear cells (PBMCs), sampled at baseline. The source is a human donor with classical Hodgkin lymphoma.

The chain links TRBV7-9 to TRBJ1-1; 8 bases line up with TRBD1. Looked up from germline, CDR1 is SEHNR and CDR2 is FQNEAQ (reference sequence). The CDR3 extends over 16 amino acids. Losses at the gene ends were 0 bases for V and 0 bases for J; bases not matched to a gene: 3. Here the CDR3 reads CASSLASTGVNTEAFF. For the CDR3, the DNA is TGTGCCAGCAGCTTAGCTTCGACAGGGGTGAACACTGAAGCTTTCTTT.

The gene calls are TRBV7-2 and TRBJ2-7; D is uncertain. This CDR3 comprises 11 residues. Germline CDR1 is SGHTA and CDR2 is FQGNSA. V gave up 2 bases and J gave up 1 base, with 0 bases separating them. The chain's CDR3 is CASSLSYEQYF. The CDR3 DNA sequence: TGTGCCAGCAGCTTATCCTACGAGCAGTACTTC.

V gene TRBV30 combines with J gene TRBJ2-5, with D possibly matching TRBD1 (6 bases). Germline CDR1 GTSNPN, CDR2 SVGIG (reference sequence). Trimming removed 5 bases from V and 7 bases from J, with 20 bases in between. The CDR3 runs 14 residues. CDR3 bases: TGTGCCTGGGGACCAGGGGTACCTAGGGTGACCCAGTACTTC. It yields the protein CAWGPGVPRVTQYF.